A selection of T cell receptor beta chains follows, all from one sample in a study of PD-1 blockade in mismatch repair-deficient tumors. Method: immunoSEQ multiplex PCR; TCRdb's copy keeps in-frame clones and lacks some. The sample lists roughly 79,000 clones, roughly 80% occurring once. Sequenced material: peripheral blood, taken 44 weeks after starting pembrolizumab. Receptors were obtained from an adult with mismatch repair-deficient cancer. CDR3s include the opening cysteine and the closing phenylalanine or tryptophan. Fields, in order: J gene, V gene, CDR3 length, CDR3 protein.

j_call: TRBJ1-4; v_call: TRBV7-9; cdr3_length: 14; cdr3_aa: CASSPGQGNEKLFF
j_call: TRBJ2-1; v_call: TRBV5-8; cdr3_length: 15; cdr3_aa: CASSLVRDRGFEQFF
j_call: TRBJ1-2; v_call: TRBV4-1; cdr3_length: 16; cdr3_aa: CASSPGSGGSGYGYTF
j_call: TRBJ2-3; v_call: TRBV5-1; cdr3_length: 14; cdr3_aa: CASSLGSSTDTQYF
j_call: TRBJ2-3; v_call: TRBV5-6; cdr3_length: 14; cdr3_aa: CASSLFLAGVAQYF
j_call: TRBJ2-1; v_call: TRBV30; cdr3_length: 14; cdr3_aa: CAWTSLSSYNEQFF
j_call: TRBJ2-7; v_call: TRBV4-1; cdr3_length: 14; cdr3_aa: CASSQAYDGYEQYF
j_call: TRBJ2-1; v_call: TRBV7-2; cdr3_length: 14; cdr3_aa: CASSLAGGPDEQFF
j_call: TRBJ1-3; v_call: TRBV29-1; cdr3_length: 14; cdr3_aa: CSAGTGTSGNTIYF
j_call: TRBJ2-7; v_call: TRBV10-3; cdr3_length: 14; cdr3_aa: CASSYWGGGREQYF
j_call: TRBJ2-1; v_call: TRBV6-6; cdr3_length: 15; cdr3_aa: CASTQRGVGVNEQFF
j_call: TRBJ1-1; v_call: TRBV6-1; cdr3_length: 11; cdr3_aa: CASRRASEAFF